This T cell receptor beta chain was observed in a study of blood T cell repertoires in COVID-19. The trim removed 8 bases at V and 7 bases at J, leaving 4 bases unmatched. This CDR3 contains 12 residues. Looked up from germline, CDR1 is MNHEY and CDR2 is SVGAGI. In the original processing: Reference gene primers were amplified, and this amplification served to estimate nucleated cell counts. Measured with immunoSEQ multiplex PCR; TCRdb has only the in-frame clones, and not every one. The DNA was the basis for D and trimming; V, J and clone size are from that table. The table includes around 250,000 clones, approximately 82% detected once.

This chain uses TRBV6-5 with TRBJ2-1; 8 positions agree with TRBD1. The receptor was derived from a man aged 25-45 years who had recovered from COVID-19. Sequences were obtained from peripheral blood. In DNA form, the CDR3 reads TGTGCCAGCGGGGGACAGGTGAATGAGCAGTTCTTC. It is translated as CASGGQVNEQFF.